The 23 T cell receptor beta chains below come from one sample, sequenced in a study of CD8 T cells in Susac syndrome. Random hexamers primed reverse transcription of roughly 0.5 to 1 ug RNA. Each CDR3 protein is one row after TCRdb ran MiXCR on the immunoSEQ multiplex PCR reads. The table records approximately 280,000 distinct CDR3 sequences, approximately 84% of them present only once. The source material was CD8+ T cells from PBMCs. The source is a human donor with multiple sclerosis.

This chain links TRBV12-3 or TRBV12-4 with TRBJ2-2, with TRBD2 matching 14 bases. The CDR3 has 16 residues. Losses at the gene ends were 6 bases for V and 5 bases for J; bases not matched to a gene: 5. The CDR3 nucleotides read TGTGCCAGCAGGACTAGCGGGAGGGGATGGACCGGGGAGCTGTTTTTT. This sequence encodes CASRTSGRGWTGELFF.

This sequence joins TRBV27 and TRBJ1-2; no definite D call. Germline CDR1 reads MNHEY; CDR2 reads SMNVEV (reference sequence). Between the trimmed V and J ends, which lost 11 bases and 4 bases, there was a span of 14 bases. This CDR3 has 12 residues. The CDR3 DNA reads TGTGCCTCATTGGACCGACTCTATGGCTACACCTTC. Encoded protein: CASLDRLYGYTF.

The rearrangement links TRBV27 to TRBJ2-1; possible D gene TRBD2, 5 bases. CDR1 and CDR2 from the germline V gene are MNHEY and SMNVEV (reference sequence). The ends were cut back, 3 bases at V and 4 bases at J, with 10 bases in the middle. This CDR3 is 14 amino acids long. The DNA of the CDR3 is TGTGCCAGCAGTTTGCGGACTTCATACAATGAGCAGTTCTTC. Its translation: CASSLRTSYNEQFF.

CDR3 in amino acids: CASSQDRGMNTEAFF. Written as DNA, the CDR3 is TGTGCCAGCAGCCAAGATCGGGGTATGAACACTGAAGCTTTCTTT. J is TRBJ1-1 and V is TRBV4-2; no clear D. This CDR3 region has 15 residues. Looked up from germline, CDR1 is LGHNA and CDR2 is YNFKEQ. The V gene lost 0 bases and the J gene lost 0 bases, with 8 bases spanning the gap.

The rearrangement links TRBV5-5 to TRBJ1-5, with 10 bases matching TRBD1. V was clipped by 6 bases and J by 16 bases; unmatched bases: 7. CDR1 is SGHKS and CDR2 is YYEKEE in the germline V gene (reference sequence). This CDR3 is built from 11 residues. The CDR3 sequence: CASTSGQGEHF. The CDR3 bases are TGTGCCAGCACTTCAGGACAGGGGGAACATTTT.

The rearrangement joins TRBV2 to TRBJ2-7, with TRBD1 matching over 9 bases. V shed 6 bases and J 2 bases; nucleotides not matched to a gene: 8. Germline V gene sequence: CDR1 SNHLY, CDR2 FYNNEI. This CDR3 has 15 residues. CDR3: CASRARDRETYEQYF. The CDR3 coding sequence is TGTGCCAGCAGAGCCAGGGACAGGGAAACCTACGAGCAGTACTTC.

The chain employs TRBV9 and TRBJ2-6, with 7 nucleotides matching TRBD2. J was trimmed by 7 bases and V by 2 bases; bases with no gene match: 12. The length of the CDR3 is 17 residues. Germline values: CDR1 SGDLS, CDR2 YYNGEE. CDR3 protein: CASSVGGVPSGANVLTF. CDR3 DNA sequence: TGTGCCAGCAGCGTGGGAGGGGTCCCATCCGGCGCCAACGTCCTGACTTTC.

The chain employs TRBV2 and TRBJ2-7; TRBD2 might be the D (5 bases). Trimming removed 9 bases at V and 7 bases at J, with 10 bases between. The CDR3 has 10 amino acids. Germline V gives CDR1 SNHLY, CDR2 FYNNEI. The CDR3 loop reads CARTTLEQYF. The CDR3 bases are TGTGCCAGGACTACCCTTGAGCAGTACTTC.

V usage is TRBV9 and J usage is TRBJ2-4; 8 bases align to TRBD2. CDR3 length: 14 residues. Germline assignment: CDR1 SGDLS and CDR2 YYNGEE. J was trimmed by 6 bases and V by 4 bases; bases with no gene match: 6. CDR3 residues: CASSPGTRGNIQYF. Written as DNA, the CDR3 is TGTGCCAGCAGCCCGGGGACTAGAGGAAACATTCAGTACTTC. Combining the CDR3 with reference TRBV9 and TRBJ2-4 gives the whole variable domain DSGVTQTPKHLITATGQRVTLRCSPRSGDLSVYWYQQSLDQGLQFLIQYYNGEERAKGNILERFSAQQFPDLHSELNLSSLELGDSALYFCASSPGTRGNIQYFGAGTRLSVL.

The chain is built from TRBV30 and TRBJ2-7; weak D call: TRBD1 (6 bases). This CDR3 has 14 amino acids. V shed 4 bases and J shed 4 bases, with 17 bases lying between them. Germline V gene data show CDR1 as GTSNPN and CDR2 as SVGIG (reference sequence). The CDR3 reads CAWNFRTDSYEQYF. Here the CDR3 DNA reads TGTGCCTGGAACTTCCGGACAGATTCTTACGAGCAGTACTTC.

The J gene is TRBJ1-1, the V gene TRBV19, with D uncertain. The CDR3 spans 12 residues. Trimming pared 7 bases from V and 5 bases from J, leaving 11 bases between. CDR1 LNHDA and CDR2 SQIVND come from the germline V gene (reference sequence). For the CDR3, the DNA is TGTGCCAGTACTCCGGACGGGACTGAAGCTTTCTTT. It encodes CASTPDGTEAFF. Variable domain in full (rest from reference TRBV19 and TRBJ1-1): DGGITQSPKYLFRKEGQNVTLSCEQNLNHDAMYWYRQDPGQGLRLIYYSQIVNDFQKGDIAEGYSVSREKKESFPLTVTSAQKNPTAFYLCASTPDGTEAFFGQGTRLTVV.

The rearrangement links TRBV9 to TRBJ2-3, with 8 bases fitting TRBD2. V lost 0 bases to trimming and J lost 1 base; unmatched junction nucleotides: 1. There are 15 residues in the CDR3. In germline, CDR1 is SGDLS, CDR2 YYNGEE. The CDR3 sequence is CASSVAGGGTDTQYF. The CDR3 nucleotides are TGTGCCAGCAGCGTAGCCGGGGGGGGCACAGATACGCAGTATTTT.

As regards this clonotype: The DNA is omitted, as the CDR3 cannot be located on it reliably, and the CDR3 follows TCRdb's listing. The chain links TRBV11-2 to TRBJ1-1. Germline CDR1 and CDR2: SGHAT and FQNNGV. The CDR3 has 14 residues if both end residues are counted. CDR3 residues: CASSWGGGSLETFF.

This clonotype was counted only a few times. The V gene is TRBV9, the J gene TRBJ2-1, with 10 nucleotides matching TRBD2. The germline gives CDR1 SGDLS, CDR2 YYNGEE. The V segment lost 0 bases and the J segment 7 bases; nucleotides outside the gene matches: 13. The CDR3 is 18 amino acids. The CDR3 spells CASSVASGRKDGRNEQFF. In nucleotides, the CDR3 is TGTGCCAGCAGCGTAGCTAGCGGGAGAAAAGACGGAAGGAATGAGCAGTTCTTC.

CDR3 in amino acids: CASGAVYNEQFF. CDR3 nucleotides: TGTGCCAGCGGGGCCGTCTACAATGAGCAGTTCTTC. V usage is TRBV7-2 and J usage is TRBJ2-1; a possible D gene is TRBD1 (5 bases). The CDR3 is made up of 12 amino acids. The V gene's germline CDR1 is SGHTA and CDR2 FQGNSA. The V end lost 8 bases, the J end lost 3 bases, and 8 bases lay between the germline ends.

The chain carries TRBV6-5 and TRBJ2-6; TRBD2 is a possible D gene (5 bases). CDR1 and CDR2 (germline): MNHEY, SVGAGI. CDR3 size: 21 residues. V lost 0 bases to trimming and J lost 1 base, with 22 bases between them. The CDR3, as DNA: TGTGCCAGCAGTTACTCAGCACCCCTCGGGGATGTCACATCTGGGGCCAACGTCCTGACTTTC. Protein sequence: CASSYSAPLGDVTSGANVLTF.

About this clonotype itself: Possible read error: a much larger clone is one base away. CDR3 loop: CASSFGDAEAFF. The CDR3 nucleotides read TGTGCCAGCAGCTTCGGGGACGCTGAAGCTTTCTTT. This sequence joins TRBV7-9 and TRBJ1-1, with D perhaps TRBD1 (5 bases). Trimming left V 3 bases short and J 6 bases short, with 8 bases between. Germline loops: CDR1 SEHNR, CDR2 FQNEAQ (reference sequence). The CDR3 extends over 12 amino acids.

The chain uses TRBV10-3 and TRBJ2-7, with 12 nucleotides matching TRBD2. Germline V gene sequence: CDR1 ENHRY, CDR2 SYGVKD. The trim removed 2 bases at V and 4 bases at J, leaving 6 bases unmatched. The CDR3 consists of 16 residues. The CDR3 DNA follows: TGTGCCATCAGTGAGCAGGAGGGGACTAGCGGGTACGAGCAGTACTTC. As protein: CAISEQEGTSGYEQYF.

The CDR3 DNA is TGTGCCAGCAGCGAGGGGTTTAACGAGCAGTACTTC. Translating gives CASSEGFNEQYF. The rearrangement uses TRBV7-9 and TRBJ2-7; D may be TRBD1 or TRBD2 (5 bases each). Germline V lookup: CDR1 SEHNR, CDR2 FQNEAQ (reference sequence). V was cut by 5 bases and J by 5 bases, with 10 bases left in between. The CDR3 is 12 residues long.

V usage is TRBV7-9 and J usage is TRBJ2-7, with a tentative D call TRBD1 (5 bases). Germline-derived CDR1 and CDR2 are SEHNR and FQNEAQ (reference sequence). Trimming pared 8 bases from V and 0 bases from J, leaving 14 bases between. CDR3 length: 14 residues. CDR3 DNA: TGTGCCAGCCAGCGACAGTCCAGCTCCTACGAGCAGTACTTC. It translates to CASQRQSSSYEQYF. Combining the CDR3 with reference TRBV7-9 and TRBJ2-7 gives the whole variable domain DTGVSQNPRHKITKRGQNVTFRCDPISEHNRLYWYRQTLGQGPEFLTYFQNEAQLEKSRLLSDRFSAERPKGSFSTLEIQRTEQGDSAMYLCASQRQSSSYEQYFGPGTRLTVT.

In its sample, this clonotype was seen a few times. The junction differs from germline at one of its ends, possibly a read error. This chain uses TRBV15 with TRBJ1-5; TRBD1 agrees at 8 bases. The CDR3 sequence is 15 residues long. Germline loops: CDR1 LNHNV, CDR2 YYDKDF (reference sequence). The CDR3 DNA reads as TGTGCCACCAGCCGAGACAGGGGAGGAGGTCAGCCCCAGCATTTT. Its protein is CATSRDRGGGQPQHF.

CDR3 DNA sequence: TGTGCCAGCAACGCAGGGGGCACAGATACGCAGTATTTT. This codes for CASNAGGTDTQYF. V is TRBV6-5 and J is TRBJ2-3, with a possible D match to TRBD1 (6 bases). The CDR3 loop spans 13 amino acids. V was clipped by 7 bases and J by 1 base, with 9 bases between them. Germline V gives CDR1 MNHEY, CDR2 SVGAGI.

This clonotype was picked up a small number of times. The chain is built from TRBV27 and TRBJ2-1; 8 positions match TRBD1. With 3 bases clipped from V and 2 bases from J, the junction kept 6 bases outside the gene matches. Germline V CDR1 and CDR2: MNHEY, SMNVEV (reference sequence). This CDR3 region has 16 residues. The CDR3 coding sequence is TGTGCCAGCAGTTTGTTAAACAGGGGGACCTACAATGAGCAGTTCTTC. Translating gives CASSLLNRGTYNEQFF.